The text below deals with one T cell receptor beta chain. The CDR3 consists of 15 residues. Germline CDR1 and CDR2: MDHEN and SYDVKM. The V end lost 4 bases, the J end lost 8 bases, and 20 bases lay between the germline ends. This sample was included in a study of blood T cell repertoires in COVID-19. For the study at large: The analysed material was cDNA or gDNA that came from T cells, B-cell-depleted T cells, or PBMCs.

During active infection, Seattle patients enrolled and were then monitored through disease. Using immunoSEQ multiplex PCR, the repertoire was profiled, and TCRdb retains in-frame clones only, with some absent. The sample carries around 480,000 clones, roughly 88% recorded once. The chain recombines TRBV28 with TRBJ1-1; TRBD1 is a possible D gene (6 bases). The TCR originated in a woman aged 45-65 years with COVID-19, enrolled during active disease. Sequencing input: peripheral blood. This chain's CDR3 is CASSSGGARREEAFF. CDR3 bases: TGTGCCAGCAGTTCGGGGGGCGCGAGGAGGGAGGAAGCTTTCTTT.